This TCR beta chain was captured by sequencing in a study of CD8 T cells in Susac syndrome (dated by TCRdb to between 2018 and 2020). For context, the study as a whole: The study used repertoire sequencing to test whether antigen drove CD8+ T cell activation and differentiation in Susac syndrome.

About this clonotype itself: Its target antigen remains unknown. Base qualities were left out, and no much larger clone turns up one base away.

Per the germline V gene, MNHEY is the CDR1 and SVGEGT is the CDR2. The V and J ends are trimmed by 1 base and 1 base, leaving 13 bases between them. Including cysteine and phenylalanine, the CDR3 has 17 amino acids. This entry keeps only the CDR3 DNA: 51 bases, framed from base 1. Peripheral blood CD8+ and CD4+ T cells from healthy donors, Susac syndrome patients and multiple sclerosis patients were profiled by high-throughput TCR beta sequencing. Healthy donors were included as age- and sex-matched controls. CD8+ TEMRA cells were enriched by FACS, while bulk CD8+ and CD4+ T cells were purified by magnetic negative isolation. Blood was collected in EDTA tubes and processed within 24 hours, with PBMCs isolated through density gradient centrifugation. PBMCs intended for TCR sequencing were cryopreserved in liquid nitrogen and were subsequently thawed in a 37 degrees C water bath. The sorted or isolated CD4+, CD8+ and CD8+ TEMRA cells reached a purity of at least 90%.

The study at large found these results: The study acknowledged that relatively few individuals were included in the TCR sequencing and HLA analysis.

RNA was extracted with the RNeasy kit and about 0.5 to 1 ug was reverse transcribed using random hexamers. The immunoSEQ multiplex PCR assay, which covers 54 Vbeta and 13 Jbeta segments, was used to amplify TCR beta CDR3 regions. To correct PCR amplification bias, a synthetic template baseline was used for both primer optimization and computational correction. Under the source paper's analysis protocol: Only productive sequences were kept, with reads annotated to V, D and J genes according to IMGT and analyzed in immunoSEQ Analyzer. Clonality was computed as one minus Shannon entropy normalized by log2 of the number of productive unique sequences. For each patient and control, public and private clones were evaluated among the 100 most prevalent clones. Clones were defined as Susac-specific if absent from the healthy and MS cohorts, from roughly 1,100 published viral clones and from other ImmuneACCESS disease sequences. TCRdb took the public reads, trimmed them with fastp at Q25, ran MiXCR for clone calling and kept in-frame beta chains. Rows are combined by CDR3 protein, so each entry shows the most common genes and DNA. These V and J calls rely on TCRdb rather than the paper's analysis. The sample table records fewer than 150,000 distinct CDR3 sequences; around 96% of these occur just once. Around 0.12% of the sample comes from the top ten.

Recombination connected TRBV6-2 or TRBV6-3 to TRBJ2-2; the D gene is perhaps TRBD2, from 5 matching bases. Sequenced input: CD4+ T cells from PBMCs. This TCR came from a human donor in good health. The CDR3 is CASSYFSLAQNTGELFF. The DNA sequence reads TGTGCCAGCAGTTACTTCTCGCTAGCCCAGAACACCGGGGAGCTGTTTTTT.